This TCR beta chain was retrieved from a study of blood T cell repertoires in COVID-19. Germline V gene sequence: CDR1 MGHRA, CDR2 YSYEKL. Trimming removed 1 base from V and 4 bases from J, with 19 bases in between. The CDR3 has 18 amino acids. Only in-frame clones appear in the TCRdb table, and some are missing; sequencing was by immunoSEQ multiplex PCR. The table records roughly 160,000 clones, approximately 77% of them present only once. Sequenced material: PBMCs or T cells enriched from blood (not recorded which). The clonotype comes from a man in his fifties or sixties who had recovered from COVID-19. The V and J genes are TRBV4-1 and TRBJ2-2; TRBD1 is a possible D gene (6 bases). The CDR3 protein is CASSQAPAVGGFTGELFF. CDR3 sequence (DNA): TGCGCCAGCAGCCAAGCCCCGGCGGTAGGGGGATTCACCGGGGAGCTGTTTTTT.